This T cell receptor beta chain came from a study of blood T cell repertoires in COVID-19. Study details: Samples of COVID-19 (acute and convalescent) were obtained from the United States, Italy and Spain. Sources were T cells, B-cell-depleted T cells, or PBMCs; the material itself was cDNA or gDNA.

As handled by the study authors: Reference gene primer amplification in the assay estimated nucleated cell counts. Method: immunoSEQ multiplex PCR; TCRdb's copy keeps in-frame clones and lacks some. V and J calls and clone size are given by that table; D and trimming were obtained from the DNA. This table holds around 380,000 clones, approximately 80% found once. V was pared by 6 bases and J by 4 bases, with 16 bases between. Looked up from germline, CDR1 is MNHNY and CDR2 is SVGAGI (reference sequence). The CDR3 has 15 amino acids. Sequencing was performed on peripheral blood. This TCR was sampled from a human donor with acute or convalescent COVID-19. The donor label of this sample is uncertain. The rearrangement joins TRBV6-6 to TRBJ2-1; maybe TRBD1 (7 bases). The CDR3 DNA reads TGTGCCAGCAGAGGCGGGACAGAGCATTACAATGAGCAGTTCTTC. This sequence encodes CASRGGTEHYNEQFF.